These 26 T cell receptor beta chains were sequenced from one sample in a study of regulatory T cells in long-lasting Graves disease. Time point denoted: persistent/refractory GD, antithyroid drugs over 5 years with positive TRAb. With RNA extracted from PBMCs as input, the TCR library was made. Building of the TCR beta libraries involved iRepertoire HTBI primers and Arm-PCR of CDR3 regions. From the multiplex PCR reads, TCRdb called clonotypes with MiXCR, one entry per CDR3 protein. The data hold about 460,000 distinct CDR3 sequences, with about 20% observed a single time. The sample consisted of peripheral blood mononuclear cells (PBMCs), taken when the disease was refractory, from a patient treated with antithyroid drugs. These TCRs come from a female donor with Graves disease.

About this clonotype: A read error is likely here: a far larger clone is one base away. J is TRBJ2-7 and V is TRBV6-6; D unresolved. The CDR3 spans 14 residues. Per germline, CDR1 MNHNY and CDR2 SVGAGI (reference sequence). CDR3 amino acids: CARSYSTGSYEQYF. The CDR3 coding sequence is TGTGCCCGCAGTTACTCGACCGGATCCTACGAGCAGTACTTC.

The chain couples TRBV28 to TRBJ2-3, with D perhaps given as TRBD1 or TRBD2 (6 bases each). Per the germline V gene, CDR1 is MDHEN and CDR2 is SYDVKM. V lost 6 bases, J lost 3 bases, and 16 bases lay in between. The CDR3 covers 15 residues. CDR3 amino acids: CASSLAGTTTDTQYF. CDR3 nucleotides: TGTGCCAGCAGCCTGGCGGGGACAACAACAGATACGCAGTATTTT.

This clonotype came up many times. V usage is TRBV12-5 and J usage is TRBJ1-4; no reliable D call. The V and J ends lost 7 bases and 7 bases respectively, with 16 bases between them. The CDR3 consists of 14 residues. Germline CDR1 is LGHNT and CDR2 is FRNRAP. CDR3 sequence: CASDPLEAGEKLFF. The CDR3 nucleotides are TGTGCTAGTGACCCCCTTGAGGCGGGTGAAAAACTGTTTTTT.

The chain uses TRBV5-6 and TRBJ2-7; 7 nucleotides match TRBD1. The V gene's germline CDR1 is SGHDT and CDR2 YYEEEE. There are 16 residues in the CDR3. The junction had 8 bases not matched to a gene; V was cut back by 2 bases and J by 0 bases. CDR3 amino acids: CASSFGPTGSSYEQYF. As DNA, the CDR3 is TGTGCCAGCAGCTTCGGTCCGACAGGGAGCTCCTACGAGCAGTACTTC.

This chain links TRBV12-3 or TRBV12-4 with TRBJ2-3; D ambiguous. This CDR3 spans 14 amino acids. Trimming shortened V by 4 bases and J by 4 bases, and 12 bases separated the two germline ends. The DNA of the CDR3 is TGTGCCAGCAGTTCCTCGTTGGAGCCAGATACGCAGTATTTT. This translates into CASSSSLEPDTQYF.

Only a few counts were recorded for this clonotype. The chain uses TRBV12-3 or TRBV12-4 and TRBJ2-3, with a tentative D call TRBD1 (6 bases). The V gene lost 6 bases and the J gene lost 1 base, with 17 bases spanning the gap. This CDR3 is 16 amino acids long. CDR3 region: CASSDTQGGGTDTQYF. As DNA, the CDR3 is TGTGCCAGCAGCGATACACAGGGTGGCGGCACAGATACGCAGTATTTT.

The CDR3 loop is CASSTGQGPNEKLFF. DNA for the CDR3: TGTGCCAGTAGTACTGGACAGGGCCCTAATGAAAAACTGTTTTTT. The gene calls are TRBV19 and TRBJ1-4; TRBD1 matches 8 bases. V trimming: 4 bases; J trimming: 3 bases; junction bases outside the gene matches: 4. The V gene's germline CDR1 is LNHDA and CDR2 SQIVND (reference sequence). This CDR3 is 15 amino acids long.

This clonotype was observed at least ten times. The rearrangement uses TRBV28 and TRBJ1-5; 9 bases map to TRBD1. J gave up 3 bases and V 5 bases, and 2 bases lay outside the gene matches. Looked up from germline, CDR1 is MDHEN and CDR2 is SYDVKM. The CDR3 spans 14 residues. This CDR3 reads CASSQQGANQPQHF. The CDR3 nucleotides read TGTGCCAGCAGTCAACAGGGGGCCAATCAGCCCCAGCATTTT.

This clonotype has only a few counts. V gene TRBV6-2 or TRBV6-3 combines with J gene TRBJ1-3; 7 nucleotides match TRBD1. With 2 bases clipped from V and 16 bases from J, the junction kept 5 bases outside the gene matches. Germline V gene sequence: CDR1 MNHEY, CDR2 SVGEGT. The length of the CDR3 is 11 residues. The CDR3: CASSYRGRRYF. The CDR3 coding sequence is TGTGCCAGCAGTTACAGGGGGCGAAGGTATTTT.

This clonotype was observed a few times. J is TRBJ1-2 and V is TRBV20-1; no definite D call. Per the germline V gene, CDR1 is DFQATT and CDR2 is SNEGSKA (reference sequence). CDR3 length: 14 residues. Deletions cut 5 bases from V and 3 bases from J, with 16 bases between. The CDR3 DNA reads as TGCAGTGCTCCCGGTTCCGGGGAACACTATGGCTACACCTTC. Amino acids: CSAPGSGEHYGYTF.

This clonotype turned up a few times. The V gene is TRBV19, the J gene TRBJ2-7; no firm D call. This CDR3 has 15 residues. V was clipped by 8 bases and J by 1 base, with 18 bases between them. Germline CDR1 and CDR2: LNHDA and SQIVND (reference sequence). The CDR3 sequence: CASSIDPGRSYEQYF. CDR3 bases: TGTGCCAGTTCGATTGACCCGGGTCGATCCTACGAGCAGTACTTC.

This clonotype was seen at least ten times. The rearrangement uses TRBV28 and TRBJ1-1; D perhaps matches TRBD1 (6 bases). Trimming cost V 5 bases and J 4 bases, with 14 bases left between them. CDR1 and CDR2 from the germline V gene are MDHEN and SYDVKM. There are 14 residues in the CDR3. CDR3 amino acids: CASSPPTGSTEAFF. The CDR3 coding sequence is TGTGCCAGCAGTCCCCCCACAGGGAGCACTGAAGCTTTCTTT.

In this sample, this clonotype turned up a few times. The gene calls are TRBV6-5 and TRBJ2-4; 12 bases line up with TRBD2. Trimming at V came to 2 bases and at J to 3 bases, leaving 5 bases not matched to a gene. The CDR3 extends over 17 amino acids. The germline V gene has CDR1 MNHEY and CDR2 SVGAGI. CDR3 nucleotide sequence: TGTGCCAGCAGTTACGGGCCTAGCGGGGGGGACAAAAACATTCAGTACTTC. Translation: CASSYGPSGGDKNIQYF.

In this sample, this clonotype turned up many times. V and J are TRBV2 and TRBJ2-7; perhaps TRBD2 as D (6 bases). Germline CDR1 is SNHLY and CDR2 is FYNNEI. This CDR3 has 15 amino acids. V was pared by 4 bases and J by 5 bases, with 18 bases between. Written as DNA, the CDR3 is TGTGCCAGCAGTGGATTACTGACGGGAGTGAACGAGCAGTACTTC. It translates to CASSGLLTGVNEQYF. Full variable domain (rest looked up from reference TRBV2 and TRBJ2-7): EPEVTQTPSHQVTQMGQEVILRCVPISNHLYFYWYRQILGQKVEFLVSFYNNEISEKSEIFDDQFSVERPDGSNFTLKIRSTKLEDSAMYFCASSGLLTGVNEQYFGPGTRLTVT.

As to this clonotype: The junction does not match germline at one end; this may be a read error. CDR3 amino acids: CASSFGGEQCF. CDR3 nucleotide sequence: TGTGCCAGCAGCTTCGGGGGCGAGCAGTGCTTC. The genes are TRBV7-9 and TRBJ2-7, with D perhaps given as TRBD1 or TRBD2 (6 bases each). Germline CDR1 is SEHNR and CDR2 is FQNEAQ (reference sequence). This CDR3 region has 11 residues.

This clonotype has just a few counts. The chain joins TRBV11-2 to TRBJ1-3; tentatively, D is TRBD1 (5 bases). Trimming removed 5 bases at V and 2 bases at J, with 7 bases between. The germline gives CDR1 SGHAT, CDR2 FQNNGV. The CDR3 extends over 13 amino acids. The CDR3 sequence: CASSETAGNTIYF. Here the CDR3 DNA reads TGTGCCAGCAGCGAGACAGCTGGAAACACCATATATTTT.

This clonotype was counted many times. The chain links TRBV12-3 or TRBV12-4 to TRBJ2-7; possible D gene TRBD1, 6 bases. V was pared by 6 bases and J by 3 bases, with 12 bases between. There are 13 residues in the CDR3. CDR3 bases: TGTGCCAGCAGGCACAGGGATCTCTACGAGCAGTACTTC. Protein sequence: CASRHRDLYEQYF.

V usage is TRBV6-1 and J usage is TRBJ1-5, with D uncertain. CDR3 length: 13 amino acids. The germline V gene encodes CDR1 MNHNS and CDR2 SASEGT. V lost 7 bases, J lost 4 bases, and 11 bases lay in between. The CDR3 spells CASNDGLNQPQHF. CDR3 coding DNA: TGTGCCAGCAATGACGGGCTAAATCAGCCCCAGCATTTT.

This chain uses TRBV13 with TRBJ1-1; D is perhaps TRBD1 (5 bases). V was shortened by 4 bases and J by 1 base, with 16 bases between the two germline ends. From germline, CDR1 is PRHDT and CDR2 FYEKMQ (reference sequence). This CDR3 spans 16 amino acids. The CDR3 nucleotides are TGTGCCAGCAGCTCTCCACGAAGACAGCCGAACACTGAAGCTTTCTTT. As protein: CASSSPRRQPNTEAFF.

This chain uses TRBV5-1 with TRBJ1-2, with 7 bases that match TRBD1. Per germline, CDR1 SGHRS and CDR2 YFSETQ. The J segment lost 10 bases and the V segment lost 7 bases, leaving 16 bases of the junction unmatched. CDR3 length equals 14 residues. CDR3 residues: CASQPLMTGSDYTF. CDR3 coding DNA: TGCGCCAGCCAACCGCTGATGACAGGGAGCGACTACACCTTC.

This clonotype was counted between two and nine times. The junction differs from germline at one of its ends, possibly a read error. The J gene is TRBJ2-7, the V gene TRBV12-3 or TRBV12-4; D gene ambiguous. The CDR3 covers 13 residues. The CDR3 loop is CASSLGPSYGQYF. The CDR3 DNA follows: TGTGCCAGCAGTTTAGGGCCTTCCTACGGGCAGTACTTC.

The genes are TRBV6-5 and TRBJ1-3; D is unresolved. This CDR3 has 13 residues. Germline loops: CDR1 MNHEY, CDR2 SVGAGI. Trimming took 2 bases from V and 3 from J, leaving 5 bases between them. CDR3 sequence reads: CASSYTGGNTIYF. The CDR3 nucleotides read TGTGCCAGCAGTTACACCGGTGGAAACACCATATATTTT.

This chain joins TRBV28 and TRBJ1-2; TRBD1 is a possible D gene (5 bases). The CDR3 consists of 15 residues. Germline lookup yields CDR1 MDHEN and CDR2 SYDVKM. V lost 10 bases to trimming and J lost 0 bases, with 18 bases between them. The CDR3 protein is CATRGLGAANYGYTF. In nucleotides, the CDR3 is TGTGCCACCCGGGGTCTTGGGGCCGCTAACTATGGCTACACCTTC.

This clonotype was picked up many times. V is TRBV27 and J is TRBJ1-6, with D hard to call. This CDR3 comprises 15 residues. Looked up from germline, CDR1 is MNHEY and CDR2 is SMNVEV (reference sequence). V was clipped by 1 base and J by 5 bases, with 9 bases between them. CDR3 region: CASSLLSSNNSPLHF. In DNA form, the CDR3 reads TGTGCCAGCAGTTTATTATCCAGCAATAATTCACCCCTCCACTTT.

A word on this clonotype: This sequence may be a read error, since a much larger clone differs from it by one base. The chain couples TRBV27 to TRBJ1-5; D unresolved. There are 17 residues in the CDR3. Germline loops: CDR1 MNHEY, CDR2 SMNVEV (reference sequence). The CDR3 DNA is TGTGCCAGCAGTTCACCCTGGGATAAGGGAAGCAATCAGTCCCAGCATTTT. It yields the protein CASSSPWDKGSNQSQHF.

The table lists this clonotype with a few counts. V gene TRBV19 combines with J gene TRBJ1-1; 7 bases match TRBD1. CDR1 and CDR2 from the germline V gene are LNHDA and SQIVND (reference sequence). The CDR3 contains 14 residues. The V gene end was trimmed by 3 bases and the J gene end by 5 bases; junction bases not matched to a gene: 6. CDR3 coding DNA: TGTGCCAGTAGTATCACAGGGGCCCCGACTGAAGCTTTCTTT. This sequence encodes CASSITGAPTEAFF.